This TCR beta chain originates from a study of CDR3 diversity in severe acne. The CDR3 sequence is 13 residues long. V gave up 7 bases and J gave up 5 bases, with 14 bases separating them. CDR1 is MNHNS and CDR2 is SASEGT in the germline V gene. A single record per CDR3 protein comes from TCRdb applying MiXCR to the PCR reads. The table has roughly 93,000 distinct CDR3 sequences, approximately 49% seen once. This receptor was taken from a male donor with severe acne vulgaris. The sequencing sample was made of blood. This sequence joins TRBV6-1 and TRBJ2-5, with no clear D. CDR3 sequence: CASTLTLGETQYF. In DNA form, the CDR3 reads TGTGCCAGCACCTTGACCTTAGGCGAGACCCAGTACTTC.